These T cell receptor beta chains were read from a single sample in a study of CD8+CD57+ T cells in acquired aplastic anemia. TCRdb re-called the reads with MiXCR, one entry per CDR3 protein. The sample includes 200,000 or so distinct CDR3 sequences, about three fifths seen only once; the top ten take approximately 44%. Sequences were obtained from sorted CD4+, CD8+, or CD8+CD57+ T cells (not recorded which) from PBMCs. These receptors were obtained from a human donor with severe aplastic anemia or a healthy control (not recorded which). Both conserved end residues are part of each CDR3. The D gene is left open where the match is weak. Clone size is not always given. Where it is, it says once, few, many or a class for expanded clones.

CASSQEPGTNYGQYF	TGCGCCAGCAGCCAAGAACCCGGGACCAATTACGGGCAGTACTTC	few	TRBV7-9	TRBJ2-7	.
CATSGQMRAEAFF	TGTGCCACCAGCGGACAAATGAGGGCTGAAGCTTTCTTT	.	TRBV15	TRBJ1-1	.
CASSRALGQGEAFF	TGTGCCAGCAGCCGGGCCCTGGGACAGGGCGAAGCTTTCTTT	many	TRBV7-9	TRBJ1-1	TRBD1
CSTAGQIQETQYF	TGCAGCACCGCGGGACAGATCCAAGAGACCCAGTACTTC	.	TRBV29-1	TRBJ2-5	.
CASSQDWAAADTQYF	TGCGCCAGCAGCCAAGATTGGGCAGCGGCAGATACGCAGTATTTT	many	TRBV4-3	TRBJ2-3	.
CASSEGPAASYEQYF	TGTGCCAGCAGTGAAGGGCCCGCCGCCTCCTACGAGCAGTACTTC	many	TRBV2	TRBJ2-7	.
CASSIEGTGSINSNQPQHF	TGTGCCAGTAGTATTGAGGGGACAGGATCCATCAATAGCAATCAGCCCCAGCATTTT	many	TRBV19	TRBJ1-5	TRBD1
CASRLNAEPNEQFF	TGTGCCAGCAGATTAAATGCGGAGCCTAATGAGCAGTTCTTC	.	TRBV2	TRBJ2-1	.
CASSLFEITDTQYF	TGCGCCAGCAGCTTGTTTGAGATCACAGATACGCAGTATTTT	.	TRBV5-1	TRBJ2-3	.
CASSFTGSSYEQYF	TGTGCCAGCAGTTTTACAGGGAGCTCCTACGAGCAGTACTTC	.	TRBV27	TRBJ2-7	.
CASSMSPALNQPQHF	TGTGCCAGTAGTATGTCCCCAGCCCTCAATCAGCCCCAGCATTTT	.	TRBV19	TRBJ1-5	.
CASSFYEETQYF	TGCGCCAGCAGCTTCTACGAAGAGACCCAGTACTTC	.	TRBV5-1	TRBJ2-5	.
CASSLGFQETQYF	TGTGCCAGCAGCTTAGGATTCCAAGAGACCCAGTACTTC	many	TRBV7-9	TRBJ2-5	.
CSELTGDGYTF	TGCAGCGAATTAACAGGGGATGGCTACACCTTC	.	TRBV29-1	TRBJ1-2	TRBD1
CSVGVDRAYEQYF	TGCAGCGTGGGGGTTGACAGAGCCTACGAGCAGTACTTC	.	TRBV29-1	TRBJ2-7	.
CSALATGQETQYF	TGCAGTGCCCTTGCGACGGGACAAGAGACCCAGTACTTC	.	TRBV20-1	TRBJ2-5	.
CASSVDGGYTEAFF	TGTGCCAGCAGCGTAGATGGGGGGTACACTGAAGCTTTCTTT	few	TRBV9	TRBJ1-1	.
CASSGLVETQYF	TGTGCCAGCAGCGGACTAGTAGAGACCCAGTACTTC	.	TRBV12-3/TRBV12-4	TRBJ2-5	TRBD2
CASSQGVAGTNQETQYF	TGTGCCAGCAGCCAAGGAGTAGCGGGGACCAACCAAGAGACCCAGTACTTC	.	TRBV14	TRBJ2-5	TRBD2
CATSEVLALNTGELFF	TGTGCCACCAGTGAAGTGCTAGCGTTGAACACCGGGGAGCTGTTTTTT	.	TRBV24-1	TRBJ2-2	.
CASSQEIYGYTF	TGTGCCAGTAGCCAAGAAATCTATGGCTACACCTTC	.	TRBV19	TRBJ1-2	.
CASTPGLAGTYEQYF	TGTGCCAGCACTCCGGGACTAGCGGGGACCTACGAGCAGTACTTC	.	TRBV6-5	TRBJ2-7	TRBD2